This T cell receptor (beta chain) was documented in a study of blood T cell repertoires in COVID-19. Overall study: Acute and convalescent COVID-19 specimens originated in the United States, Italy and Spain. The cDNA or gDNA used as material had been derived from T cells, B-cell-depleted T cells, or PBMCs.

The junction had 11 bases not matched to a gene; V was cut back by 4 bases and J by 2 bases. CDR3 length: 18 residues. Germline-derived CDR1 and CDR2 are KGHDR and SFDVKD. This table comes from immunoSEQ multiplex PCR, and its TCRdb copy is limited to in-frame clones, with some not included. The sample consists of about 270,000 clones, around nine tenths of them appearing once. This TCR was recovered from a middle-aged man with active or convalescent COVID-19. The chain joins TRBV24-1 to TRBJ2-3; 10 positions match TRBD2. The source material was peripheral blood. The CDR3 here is CATSDPSLAGAVTDTQYF. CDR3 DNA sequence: TGTGCCACCAGTGACCCGTCTCTAGCGGGAGCCGTCACAGATACGCAGTATTTT.